This T cell receptor beta chain was recorded in a study of STAT5B mutations in CD4+ large granular lymphocyte leukemia (dated by TCRdb to 2021 to 2024). For the study in its entirety: Among the healthy controls, the CDR3 'QG' motif was associated with a particular HLA allele. TCRbeta repertoires of CD4+ T-cell large granular lymphocyte leukemia patients were compared with those of healthy blood donors. Flow cytometry performed on FACSCanto II or FACSVerse showed that the purified fractions had more than 95% purity among lymphocytes.

Buffy coats from 35 to 45 blood donors, supplied by the Finnish Red Cross blood service, were used as healthy controls. All TCR-sequenced material derived from peripheral blood: patient blood samples and healthy donor buffy coats. Peripheral blood mononuclear cells were isolated by Ficoll-Hypaque gradient centrifugation. CD4+ cells were magnetically purified from the buffy coats of healthy controls. Genomic DNA was extracted using the Gentra Puregene Cell and Tissue kit, and a Qubit 2.0 fluorometer was used to quantify it. The research as a whole found: Compared with healthy CD4+ repertoires, CD4-sorted patient repertoires appeared more clonal, and this difference remained even after the putative leukemic clones were removed. Main leukemic clonotypes were private to each patient, although 25% to 30% appeared at low frequency in other patients' non-leukemic repertoires. The data were not HLA-matched, and the higher clonality in CD4+ T-LGLL than in CD8+ T-LGLL could be due to the relatively small sample size. Enrichment of TRBV06-family usage was observed among the top patient clones (8/27) relative to healthy controls (2/35).

As concerns this clone: The specificity of this receptor is unknown. Within one base of it there is no much larger clone, and no base qualities were kept.

The CDR3 runs 12 residues from the cysteine to the phenylalanine. The sequence is cut down to CDR3 DNA, 36 bases in frame from base 1. The germline V gene encodes CDR1 SGHTA and CDR2 FQGTGA. V lost 3 bases and J lost 2 bases; the stretch between them is 1 base long. The immunoSEQ assay at survey resolution was used to sequence TCRbeta rearrangements from genomic DNA. The paper's processing steps were these. In the TCR sequencing data, the lowest productive clonotype frequency that could be detected was 2.59 x 10-5. Only productive TCRbeta rearrangements, defined as complete and in-frame sequences, were included in the analyses. Sample clonality was computed as Simpson clonality in the immunoSEQ Analyzer version 3.0. Clones were grouped by frequency into very rare, small, medium, large (1-20%) or hyperexpanded (>20%) categories. Generation probabilities were estimated with OLGA 1.2.3, V-gene circos plots were made with VDJtools, specificities were looked up in VDJdb, and CDR3 motifs were identified with GLIPH. The immuneACCESS repertoire file appears here via TCRdb, limited to in-frame rearrangements. These files lack a portion of the clones; in checked studies, under half of the deficit traces to unresolved V genes, and the cause of the others is not known. V and J calls and clone size are as listed in that table; D and trimming were resolved from the DNA. This sample comprises around 28,000 clones, 65% to 75% of them detected only once. Of the sample, more than 0.85% is held by the ten largest clones.

The sequenced sample consisted of CD4+ T cells from blood buffy coats. The source is a human donor in good health. The V and J genes are TRBV7-3 and TRBJ2-2; confidence is insufficient to name the D gene. The sequenced DNA: TGTGCCAGCAGCTTCAACACCGGGGAGCTGTTTTTT. Its protein reads: CASSFNTGELFF.